The 16 T cell receptor beta chains in this list originate from one sample, sequenced in a study of cytomegalovirus exposure and HLA in healthy donors. PCR employed 60 Vbeta and 13 Jbeta primers. Using immunoSEQ multiplex PCR, the repertoire was profiled, and TCRdb retains in-frame clones only, with some absent. Among a few hundred thousand clones listed, about nine tenths were seen once. Sequencing input: PBMCs. The source is a girl aged 2-10 years in good health and CMV-seronegative.

This clone was observed a single time. The chain carries TRBV6-1 and TRBJ2-4; the match to TRBD2 covers 13 bases. The CDR3 has 16 residues. Germline assignment: CDR1 MNHNS and CDR2 SASEGT. Trimming at V came to 4 bases and at J to 7 bases, leaving 7 bases not matched to a gene. DNA of the CDR3: TGTGCCAGCAGTGCACTAGCGGGAGGGCCCGGGAACATTCAGTACTTC. Protein: CASSALAGGPGNIQYF.

The rearrangement uses TRBV19 and TRBJ1-1; 8 nucleotides match TRBD1. The V gene end was trimmed by 5 bases and the J gene end by 3 bases; junction bases not matched to a gene: 8. In germline, CDR1 is LNHDA, CDR2 SQIVND (reference sequence). CDR3 length equals 15 residues. CDR3 protein: CASSVRQGPYTEAFF. CDR3 nucleotide sequence: TGTGCCAGTAGTGTCCGACAGGGGCCCTACACTGAAGCTTTCTTT.

This clone appeared once. The chain couples TRBV21-1 to TRBJ1-6; the table's D gene call, TRBD1, was not cross checked with the DNA. TRBV21-1 is shown as a pseudogene. The CDR3 sequence is 16 residues long. DNA for the CDR3: TGTGCCAGCAGCCCGTCCGCCCCAGGTTTGAATTCACCCCTCCACTTT. This sequence encodes CASSPSAPGLNSPLHF.

V usage is TRBV27 and J usage is TRBJ2-3, with 9 nucleotides matching TRBD2. The CDR3 is 19 amino acids. Germline V lookup: CDR1 MNHEY, CDR2 SMNVEV (reference sequence). Trimming at V came to 3 bases and at J to 0 bases, leaving 13 bases not matched to a gene. The CDR3 sequence: CASSLRVGSGRLSTDTQYF. CDR3 bases: TGTGCCAGCAGTTTGCGCGTAGGTAGCGGGAGACTCAGCACAGATACGCAGTATTTT.

V is TRBV27 and J is TRBJ2-2; 8 bases align to TRBD2. V lost 5 bases, J lost 4 bases, and 6 bases stayed unmatched. The CDR3 covers 15 residues. The germline V gene has CDR1 MNHEY and CDR2 SMNVEV (reference sequence). CDR3 protein: CASSISGAGTGELFF. Here the CDR3 DNA reads TGTGCCAGCAGTATTAGCGGGGCGGGCACCGGGGAGCTGTTTTTT.

This chain links TRBV28 with TRBJ2-5; D might be TRBD2 (7 bases). Between the trimmed V and J ends, which lost 5 bases and 5 bases, there was a span of 15 bases. Germline CDR1 is MDHEN and CDR2 is SYDVKM. The CDR3 loop spans 14 amino acids. The chain's CDR3 is CASSPWGRGETQYF. Here the CDR3 DNA reads TGTGCCAGCAGTCCATGGGGGCGGGGGGAGACCCAGTACTTC.

The V and J genes are TRBV10-2 and TRBJ2-7; D is ambiguous. The V end lost 5 bases, the J end lost 1 base, and 3 bases lay between the germline ends. Germline V gives CDR1 WSHSY, CDR2 SAAADI. CDR3 length equals 11 residues. CDR3 sequence (DNA): TGCGCCAGCAGTCAATCCTACGAGCAGTACTTC. Residues: CASSQSYEQYF.

CDR3 sequence (DNA): TGTGCCAGCAGTGAGCCGACAGGAGGCTATGGCTACACCTTC. This codes for CASSEPTGGYGYTF. The genes are TRBV6-1 and TRBJ1-2; a possible D gene is TRBD1 (6 bases). Trimming shortened V by 3 bases and J by 4 bases, and 12 bases separated the two germline ends. CDR3 length: 14 residues. The germline CDR1 and CDR2 sequences are MNHNS and SASEGT.

The rearrangement uses TRBV6-1 and TRBJ2-5; 9 bases are shared with TRBD2. The J call may be in error: the DNA end matches TRBJ2-7 better. The CDR3 has 14 residues. Germline V lookup: CDR1 MNHNS, CDR2 SASEGT. CDR3 protein: CASRLAGLSYEQYF. The CDR3 DNA sequence: TGTGCCAGCAGACTAGCGGGCCTCTCCTACGAGCAGTACTTC.

The rearrangement joins TRBV5-6 to TRBJ1-2; no reliable D call. The V end was cut by 4 bases, the J end by 0 bases, with 16 bases between. The germline CDR1 and CDR2 sequences are SGHDT and YYEEEE. The CDR3 sequence is 16 residues long. CDR3 region: CASSASGVLTNYGYTF. The CDR3 DNA is TGTGCCAGCAGCGCCTCGGGTGTCCTCACTAACTATGGCTACACCTTC.

Only one count was recorded for this clone. The genes are TRBV5-1 and TRBJ2-3; 8 nucleotides align to TRBD2. The CDR3 totals 14 residues. CDR1 is SGHRS, CDR2 YFSETQ, per germline. V was pared by 4 bases and J by 3 bases, with 4 bases of the junction left unmatched. The CDR3 sequence: CASSVGRATDTQYF. In DNA, the CDR3 is TGCGCCAGCAGCGTCGGGAGGGCGACAGATACGCAGTATTTT.

The chain uses TRBV27 and TRBJ2-3, with TRBD1 matching over 8 bases. The CDR3 length is 14 residues. Trimming removed 6 bases from V and 1 base from J; junction bases left unmatched: 3. CDR1 is MNHEY, CDR2 SMNVEV, per germline (reference sequence). CDR3 residues: CASSDRGGTDTQYF. The DNA of the CDR3 is TGTGCCAGCAGCGACAGGGGAGGCACAGATACGCAGTATTTT.

The V gene is TRBV28, the J gene TRBJ2-2; possibly TRBD1 for D (5 bases). CDR3 size: 14 residues. Trimming shortened V by 6 bases and J by 0 bases, and 8 bases separated the two germline ends. Germline V gene sequence: CDR1 MDHEN, CDR2 SYDVKM. As DNA, the CDR3 is TGTGCCAGCAGGACAGTTTCGAACACCGGGGAGCTGTTTTTT. This encodes CASRTVSNTGELFF. The full variable domain, its missing parts supplied by reference TRBV28 and TRBJ2-2, is DVKVTQSSRYLVKRTGEKVFLECVQDMDHENMFWYRQDPGLGLRLIYFSYDVKMKEKGDIPEGYSVSREKKERFSLILESASTNQTSMYLCASRTVSNTGELFFGEGSRLTVL.

The V gene is TRBV19, the J gene TRBJ2-5, with 9 bases identical to TRBD2. This CDR3 has 15 amino acids. The germline V gene encodes CDR1 LNHDA and CDR2 SQIVND (reference sequence). Trimming took 5 bases from V and 0 from J; bases not matched to a gene: 4. The CDR3 region is CASSSRLADQETQYF. In nucleotides, the CDR3 is TGTGCCAGTAGTTCGCGACTAGCGGACCAAGAGACCCAGTACTTC.

V is TRBV15 and J is TRBJ1-1; possibly TRBD1 for D (6 bases). Germline V CDR1 and CDR2: LNHNV, YYDKDF (reference sequence). Trimming pared 0 bases from V and 0 bases from J, leaving 11 bases between. The CDR3 has 16 amino acids. CDR3 in DNA: TGTGCCACCAGCAGAGATTACGGACAGATGAACACTGAAGCTTTCTTT. Translated: CATSRDYGQMNTEAFF.

The chain couples TRBV5-6 to TRBJ2-1; no definite D call. The CDR3 spans 11 residues. Germline V CDR1 and CDR2: SGHDT, YYEEEE. The V and J ends lost 2 bases and 7 bases respectively, with 4 bases between them. As DNA, the CDR3 is TGTGCCAGCAGCTTTCGGAATGAGCAGTTCTTC. Amino acid sequence: CASSFRNEQFF.